This TCR beta chain is drawn from a study of T cell responses to AZD1222 COVID-19 vaccine. Notes on the study in general: Reportedly, nearly half the spike-specific TCRs target unmutated variant regions. Spike-specific TCR breadth and depth grew following two AZD1222 doses.

The V end was cut by 1 base, the J end by 1 base, with 7 bases between. Germline V gene lookup returns CDR1 KGHSH and CDR2 LQKENI. This CDR3 is 14 amino acids long. Regarding this clone: Its antigen is not known.

Method: immunoSEQ multiplex PCR; TCRdb's copy keeps in-frame clones and lacks some. The sample includes 110,000 to 150,000 clones, 75% to 90% of them seen just once. Sample: peripheral blood, taken on day 0 of AZD1222 vaccination. This receptor was taken from an adult in good health. J is TRBJ2-5 and V is TRBV18; TRBD1 is a possible D gene (6 bases). The CDR3 is CASSPRTAQETQYF. As DNA, the CDR3 is TGTGCCAGCTCACCACGGACAGCCCAAGAGACCCAGTACTTC.